These 23 T cell receptor beta chains originate from one sample sequenced in a study of T-cell memory formation after mild COVID-19. TCRdb fed the 5' RACE reads into MiXCR, producing one record per CDR3 protein. This sample has 350,000 to 500,000 distinct CDR3 sequences, with about 25% found just once. Sequenced sample: PBMCs or a T cell subset sorted from them (not recorded which). The receptors come from an adult woman who had mild COVID-19 (a few samples of this study predate the infection). Cell type and time point are not known.

The genes are TRBV5-8 and TRBJ1-1; tentatively, D is TRBD1 (5 bases). Germline loops: CDR1 SGHTS, CDR2 YDEGEE. Deletions cut 0 bases from V and 1 base from J, with 10 bases between. The CDR3 totals 15 residues. This CDR3 is CASSLELGRNTEAFF. CDR3 coding DNA: TGTGCCAGCAGCTTGGAATTGGGACGGAACACTGAAGCTTTCTTT.

This clonotype was observed a few times. This chain links TRBV9 with TRBJ2-6; D perhaps matches TRBD1 (5 bases). Germline CDR1 is SGDLS and CDR2 is YYNGEE. V was shortened by 3 bases and J by 0 bases, with 10 bases between the two germline ends. The CDR3 totals 16 residues. The CDR3 coding sequence is TGTGCCAGCAGCGACAGGTTGAGCTCTGGGGCCAACGTCCTGACTTTC. It is translated as CASSDRLSSGANVLTF.

This clonotype was seen a handful of times. J is TRBJ1-1 and V is TRBV24-1, with D possibly TRBD1 on 5 matching bases. The CDR3 sequence is 16 residues long. Per the germline V gene, CDR1 is KGHDR and CDR2 is SFDVKD. Trimming pared 4 bases from V and 1 base from J, leaving 15 bases between. The CDR3: CATSEAGTGGNTEAFF. CDR3 DNA: TGTGCCACCAGTGAGGCCGGGACTGGGGGGAACACTGAAGCTTTCTTT.

The chain employs TRBV23-1 and TRBJ2-3; D unresolved. TRBV23-1 counts as an open reading frame of uncertain function. Trimming removed 1 base at V and 3 bases at J, with 17 bases between. The CDR3 loop spans 17 amino acids. CDR3 coding DNA: TGCGCCAGCAGTCAATTCGCCAGGAAGTCGAGAACAGATACGCAGTATTTT. Its translation: CASSQFARKSRTDTQYF.

This clonotype was observed a few times. This chain joins TRBV7-3 and TRBJ2-1, with D tentatively TRBD2 (6 bases). In germline, CDR1 is SGHTA, CDR2 FQGTGA. Trimming left V 2 bases short and J 2 bases short, with 13 bases between. CDR3 length: 16 amino acids. The CDR3 here is CASSLAAGLPYNEQFF. Here the CDR3 DNA reads TGTGCCAGCAGCTTAGCGGCAGGACTACCCTACAATGAGCAGTTCTTC. The full variable domain, in which reference TRBV7-3 and TRBJ2-1 provide the parts outside the CDR3, is GAGVSQTPSNKVTEKGKYVELRCDPISGHTALYWYRQSLGQGPEFLIYFQGTGAADDSGLPNDRFFAVRPEGSVSTLKIQRTERGDSAVYLCASSLAAGLPYNEQFFGPGTRLTVL.

The table lists this clonotype with a few counts. The V gene is TRBV6-5, the J gene TRBJ1-2; tentative D call: TRBD1 (6 bases). Germline assignment: CDR1 MNHEY and CDR2 SVGAGI. The CDR3 spans 14 residues. The germline V and J ends were trimmed by 7 bases and 3 bases, with 15 bases remaining between them. DNA for the CDR3: TGTGCCAGCACTCGGCAGGGGTATGACTATGGCTACACCTTC. This sequence encodes CASTRQGYDYGYTF.

This chain links TRBV6-2 or TRBV6-3 with TRBJ2-7; D might be TRBD2 (6 bases). Per germline, CDR1 MNHEY and CDR2 SVGEGT. This CDR3 is built from 14 residues. Trimming took 7 bases from V and 4 from J, leaving 17 bases between them. The CDR3 protein is CASTPWSGEYEQYF. The CDR3 nucleotides are TGTGCCAGCACCCCATGGTCGGGGGAGTACGAGCAGTACTTC.

This chain joins TRBV11-3 and TRBJ2-3, with TRBD2 matching over 7 bases. The V gene end was trimmed by 3 bases and the J gene end by 2 bases; junction bases not matched to a gene: 11. CDR3 length: 17 residues. Germline values: CDR1 SGHNT, CDR2 YENEEA. This chain's CDR3 is CASSFGLAGANTDTQYF. CDR3 coding DNA: TGTGCCAGCAGCTTCGGGTTGGCGGGAGCGAACACAGATACGCAGTATTTT.

This clonotype showed up just a few times. V gene TRBV20-1 combines with J gene TRBJ1-6; D is uncertain. The CDR3 runs to 13 residues. Trimming removed 0 bases at V and 6 bases at J, with 6 bases between. In germline, CDR1 is DFQATT, CDR2 SNEGSKA (reference sequence). CDR3 protein: CSARERTNSPLHF. CDR3 nucleotides: TGCAGTGCTAGAGAGAGAACTAATTCACCCCTCCACTTT.

The table lists this clonotype with a few counts. The chain combines TRBV30 with TRBJ2-1, with D perhaps TRBD2 (5 bases). This CDR3 is 16 amino acids long. The germline gives CDR1 GTSNPN, CDR2 SVGIG (reference sequence). V lost 0 bases, J lost 5 bases, and 17 bases lay in between. CDR3 in amino acids: CAWSVWGVRRDNEQFF. The CDR3 DNA is TGTGCCTGGAGTGTATGGGGAGTTCGGCGGGACAATGAGCAGTTCTTC.

The V call is TRBV5-1, the J call TRBJ2-1; 9 bases are a match to TRBD1. V lost 2 bases to trimming and J lost 9 bases; unmatched junction nucleotides: 12. This CDR3 is 16 amino acids long. Germline CDR1 and CDR2: SGHRS and YFSETQ. The DNA of the CDR3 is TGCGCCAGCAGCTTATCCGGGACAGGGCGTTTTCCTGAGCAGTTCTTC. Translation: CASSLSGTGRFPEQFF. The full variable domain, rest sourced from reference TRBV5-1 and TRBJ2-1, is KAGVTQTPRYLIKTRGQQVTLSCSPISGHRSVSWYQQTPGQGLQFLFEYFSETQRNKGNFPGRFSGRQFSNSRSEMNVSTLELGDSALYLCASSLSGTGRFPEQFFGPGTRLTVL.

The V gene is TRBV7-6, the J gene TRBJ2-1, with TRBD2 matching over 9 bases. Germline lookup yields CDR1 SGHVS and CDR2 FNYEAQ. This CDR3 comprises 16 residues. V lost 2 bases, J lost 4 bases, and 6 bases stayed unmatched. The DNA for the CDR3 is TGTGCCAGCAGCTTATATACTAGCGGGTTATACAATGAGCAGTTCTTC. Translation: CASSLYTSGLYNEQFF.

The chain employs TRBV10-3 and TRBJ2-3; 8 nucleotides match TRBD1. The CDR3 is 15 amino acids. Germline assignment: CDR1 ENHRY and CDR2 SYGVKD. V shed 8 bases and J 3 bases; nucleotides not matched to a gene: 10. The chain's CDR3 is CAISAGGKSTDTQYF. The CDR3 region has the DNA TGTGCCATCTCAGCAGGGGGCAAAAGTACAGATACGCAGTATTTT.

This clonotype has only a few counts. V is TRBV20-1 and J is TRBJ2-7, with 9 bases fitting TRBD2. V shed 0 bases and J 4 bases; nucleotides not matched to a gene: 10. The CDR3 consists of 16 residues. Germline values: CDR1 DFQATT, CDR2 SNEGSKA (reference sequence). The CDR3 DNA reads TGCAGTGCTAGAGAGGCCTCTACTAGCGGGTCTTACGAGCAGTACTTC. This codes for CSAREASTSGSYEQYF.

The genes are TRBV12-3 or TRBV12-4 and TRBJ1-2; possibly TRBD1 for D (5 bases). CDR3 length: 11 amino acids. Trimming pared 7 bases from V and 8 bases from J, leaving 11 bases between. For the CDR3, the DNA is TGTGCCAGCACCAGACAGAGGGGCTACACCTTC. This codes for CASTRQRGYTF.

The rearrangement joins TRBV27 to TRBJ1-1; D gene uncertain. The CDR3 contains 12 residues. CDR1 and CDR2 (germline): MNHEY, SMNVEV (reference sequence). V was cut by 10 bases and J by 0 bases, with 9 bases left in between. The CDR3 spells CATRHLNTEAFF. The CDR3 DNA follows: TGTGCCACCAGACACCTGAACACTGAAGCTTTCTTT.

The chain employs TRBV5-4 and TRBJ2-7; the D is unclear. Trimming stripped 0 bases from V and 7 bases from J, with 11 bases between. This CDR3 spans 13 amino acids. Looked up from germline, CDR1 is SGHNT and CDR2 is YYREEE (reference sequence). This chain's CDR3 is CASSLGLPSEQYF. The DNA for the CDR3 is TGTGCCAGCAGCTTGGGGCTACCCAGTGAGCAGTACTTC.

The chain recombines TRBV24-1 with TRBJ2-5, with 13 bases identical to TRBD2. Germline CDR1 is KGHDR and CDR2 is SFDVKD. J lost 3 bases, V lost 6 bases, and 3 bases had no gene match. The CDR3 runs 15 residues. CDR3 DNA sequence: TGTGCCACCAGTCCGGGACTAGCGGGAAAAGAGACCCAGTACTTC. Translated, it gives CATSPGLAGKETQYF.

This clonotype has only a few counts. This chain links TRBV11-2 with TRBJ2-7; 9 bases fit TRBD1. The CDR3 spans 15 residues. Germline V CDR1 and CDR2: SGHAT, FQNNGV. V shed 0 bases, J shed 4 bases, and the junction held 4 bases outside the gene matches. CDR3 in amino acids: CASSLERGQGYEQYF. Written as DNA, the CDR3 is TGTGCCAGCAGCTTAGAGCGGGGACAGGGTTACGAGCAGTACTTC.

The chain employs TRBV7-3 and TRBJ2-3; D may be TRBD1 or TRBD2 (5 bases each). The CDR3 spans 17 residues. V lost 2 bases to trimming and J lost 6 bases, with 21 bases between them. CDR1 SGHTA and CDR2 FQGTGA come from the germline V gene. In DNA form, the CDR3 reads TGTGCCAGCAGCTTAGATGTGGTGGGACCCTTAGCGGATACGCAGTATTTT. It yields the protein CASSLDVVGPLADTQYF.

This clonotype was observed a handful of times. This chain links TRBV12-3 or TRBV12-4 with TRBJ2-5, with D hard to call. Trimming removed 4 bases at V and 9 bases at J, with 21 bases between. The CDR3 contains 15 residues. The CDR3 loop reads CASSYTGSATLAQYF. In DNA, the CDR3 is TGTGCCAGCAGTTATACCGGGTCAGCCACCCTGGCCCAGTACTTC.

J is TRBJ2-7 and V is TRBV29-1, with unresolved D. This CDR3 has 15 residues. Germline assignment: CDR1 SQVTM and CDR2 ANQGSEA. Trimming removed 6 bases at V and 2 bases at J, with 20 bases between. The CDR3 DNA follows: TGCAGCGTGGAGAACTGTCGAATCCGTACCTACGAGCAGTACTTC. Its protein is CSVENCRIRTYEQYF.

This clonotype was counted only a few times. This CDR3 is CSARGTGGTDTQYF. The CDR3 DNA sequence: TGCAGTGCTAGGGGGACAGGGGGCACAGATACGCAGTATTTT. The chain employs TRBV20-1 and TRBJ2-3, with 10 bases that match TRBD1. Germline loops: CDR1 DFQATT, CDR2 SNEGSKA (reference sequence). The V segment lost 3 bases and the J segment 1 base; nucleotides outside the gene matches: 1. This CDR3 has 14 amino acids.